A selection of T cell receptor beta chains follows, all from one sample in a study of OX40 agonist ivuxolimab in advanced cancers. Measured with immunoSEQ multiplex PCR; TCRdb has only the in-frame clones, and not every one. The sample records about 22,000 clones, about 80% being singletons. The sequences come from CD4+ or CD8+ T cells sorted from blood, collected in a trial of the OX40 agonist ivuxolimab. The receptor set was obtained from an adult with an advanced solid tumor such as melanoma, head and neck, liver or kidney cancer. Both conserved end residues are part of each CDR3. D genes are given only for firm matches.

J: TRBJ1-3
V: TRBV12-5
length: 14
D: -
DNA: TGTGCTAGTGGTTTGCCGGGGGCTGGAAACACCATATATTTT
CDR3: CASGLPGAGNTIYF

J: TRBJ2-2
V: TRBV6-5
length: 13
D: -
DNA: TGTGCCAGCGGGGCCTATAACACCGGGGAGCTGTTTTTT
CDR3: CASGAYNTGELFF

J: TRBJ1-2
V: TRBV4-1
length: 15
D: -
DNA: TGCGCCAGCAGCCACGTCCCAGGCGGGAACTATGGCTACACCTTC
CDR3: CASSHVPGGNYGYTF

J: TRBJ2-1
V: TRBV7-9
length: 18
D: TRBD2
DNA: TGTGCCAGCACCGAGACTAGCGGGAGGGCCCCCGGCTACAATGAGCAGTTCTTC
CDR3: CASTETSGRAPGYNEQFF

J: TRBJ1-5
V: TRBV27
length: 12
D: -
DNA: TGTGCCAGCAGCGAGGCCGGGCAGCCCCAGCATTTT
CDR3: CASSEAGQPQHF

J: TRBJ2-1
V: TRBV19
length: 17
D: -
DNA: TGTGCCAGTAGTATAGGAGGGCAGGGCTTGTCCTACAATGAGCAGTTCTTC
CDR3: CASSIGGQGLSYNEQFF

J: TRBJ1-6
V: TRBV5-6
length: 13
D: -
DNA: TGTGCCAGCAGCTTGGATGGGGCTTCACCCCTCCACTTT
CDR3: CASSLDGASPLHF

J: TRBJ2-1
V: TRBV5-5
length: 11
D: -
DNA: TGTGCCACCGCACCCCCCCCTGAGCAGTTCTTC
CDR3: CATAPPPEQFF

J: TRBJ2-5
V: TRBV27
length: 15
D: TRBD2
DNA: TGTGCCAGCAGCAGCCTAGCGGGAGAGGTGGAGACCCAGTACTTC
CDR3: CASSSLAGEVETQYF

J: TRBJ2-7
V: TRBV27
length: 17
D: TRBD2
DNA: TGTGCCAGCAGTTTATCCAGACTAGCGGGGAGCTCCTACGAGCAGTACTTC
CDR3: CASSLSRLAGSSYEQYF